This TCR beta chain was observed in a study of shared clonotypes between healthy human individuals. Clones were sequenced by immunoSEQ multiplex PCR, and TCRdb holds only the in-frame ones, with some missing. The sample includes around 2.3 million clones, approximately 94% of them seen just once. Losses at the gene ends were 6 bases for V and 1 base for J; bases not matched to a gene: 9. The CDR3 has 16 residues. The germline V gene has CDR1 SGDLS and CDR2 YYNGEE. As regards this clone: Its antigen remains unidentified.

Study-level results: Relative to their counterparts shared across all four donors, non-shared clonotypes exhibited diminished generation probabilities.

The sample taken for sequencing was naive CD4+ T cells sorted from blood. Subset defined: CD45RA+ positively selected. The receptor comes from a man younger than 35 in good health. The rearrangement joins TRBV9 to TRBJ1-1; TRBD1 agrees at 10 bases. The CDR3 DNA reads TGTGCCAGCACCCTCGGGACAGGGGTGAAGAACACTGAAGCTTTCTTT. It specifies CASTLGTGVKNTEAFF.